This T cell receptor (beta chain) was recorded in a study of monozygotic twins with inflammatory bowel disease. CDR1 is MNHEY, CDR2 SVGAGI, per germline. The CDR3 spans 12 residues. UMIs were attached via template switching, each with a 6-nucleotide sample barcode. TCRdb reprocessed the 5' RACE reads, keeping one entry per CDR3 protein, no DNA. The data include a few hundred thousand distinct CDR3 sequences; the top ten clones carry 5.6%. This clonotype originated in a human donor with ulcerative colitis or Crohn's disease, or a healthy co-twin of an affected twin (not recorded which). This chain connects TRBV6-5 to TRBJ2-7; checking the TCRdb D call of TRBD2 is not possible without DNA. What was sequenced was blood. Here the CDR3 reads CASGTSSYEQYF.